This record looks at one T cell receptor beta chain sequence and its context. What it recognizes is unknown. The junction departs from germline at one end; a sequencing error may be responsible. The data were obtained in a study of cytomegalovirus exposure and HLA in healthy donors. General study findings and limits: Later analysis suggested most CMV-associated TCR beta chains were HLA-restricted.

The PCR made use of 60 Vbeta and 13 Jbeta primers. The protocol was immunoSEQ multiplex PCR, while the TCRdb copy is restricted to in-frame clones and leaves out a portion. The table lists fewer than 110,000 clones, more than 75% of them singletons. The sample comprised PBMCs. The sequence came from a woman under 30 in good health and CMV-seropositive.

CDR3 sequence: CASSAGGLADNSYEQYF. In DNA, the CDR3 is TGTGCTAGCAGCGCCGGGGGACTAGCGGACAACTCCTACGAGCAGTACTTC. The J gene is TRBJ2-5, the V gene TRBV7-7; TRBD2 matches at 11 bases. Gene TRBJ2-7 matches the end of the DNA better, so the J call may be wrong. The V gene's germline CDR1 is SSHAT and CDR2 FNYEAQ (reference sequence). The CDR3 has 17 amino acids.